What follows describes a single T cell receptor (beta chain). Its antigen is unidentified. The assay was immunoSEQ multiplex PCR, and TCRdb's table has in-frame clones only and misses some. The table has approximately 530,000 clones, roughly 95% seen once. The data originate from a study of shared clonotypes between healthy human individuals. Study-level background: CD8 memory received one plate per donor, CD8 naive two, CD4 memory three and CD4 naive three. Findings and caveats of the study: In a handful of donors, about 5% of naive CD4 clonotypes appeared in common. Enrolling few donors narrowed the genetic and exposure-history diversity that was represented.

The authors divided CD4+ cells into CD45RA+ naive and CD45RA-negative memory subsets. The material sequenced was naive CD4+ T cells sorted from blood. This sample's subset: CD45RA+ positively selected. The source is a woman between 25 and 40 years old in good health.

The CDR3 sequence: CASSGHDRGEQYF. The DNA of the CDR3 is TGTGCCAGCAGTGGACACGACAGGGGCGAGCAGTACTTC. The chain joins TRBV6-1 to TRBJ2-7; 8 bases fit TRBD1. Germline CDR1 reads MNHNS; CDR2 reads SASEGT. The J segment lost 6 bases and the V segment lost 4 bases, leaving 5 bases of the junction unmatched. The CDR3 is made up of 13 amino acids.